The 2 T cell receptor beta chains in this list originate from one sample, sequenced in a study of Graves' ophthalmopathy and Graves' hyperthyroidism. From RNA, the CDR3 regions of TCR beta chains were amplified and sequenced. The first-round RT-PCR employed HTBI primers together with the Qiagen OneStep RT-PCR kit. A multiplex PCR was then performed as the second round. TCRdb ran MiXCR on the multiplex PCR reads and lists one entry per CDR3 protein. Of a few hundred thousand distinct CDR3 sequences in the sample, around 20% were seen once. The sequenced sample consisted of peripheral blood. These receptors came from a woman younger than 30 with stable Graves' hyperthyroidism.

This clonotype occurred many times. The J gene is TRBJ2-7, the V gene TRBV20-1, with unresolved D. Germline V gene data show CDR1 as DFQATT and CDR2 as SNEGSKA (reference sequence). Trimming removed 3 bases at V and 3 bases at J, with 9 bases between. CDR3 size: 12 residues. The CDR3 sequence: CSASVFDYEQYF. The CDR3 nucleotides read TGCAGTGCTAGCGTGTTCGACTACGAGCAGTACTTC.

This clonotype was counted at least ten times. The genes are TRBV19 and TRBJ2-4, with TRBD2 as a possible D gene (6 bases). The CDR3 loop spans 15 amino acids. In germline, CDR1 is LNHDA, CDR2 SQIVND (reference sequence). The germline V and J ends were trimmed by 6 bases and 0 bases, with 12 bases remaining between them. CDR3 nucleotides: TGTGCCAGTAGGTCTGCGGGGCTAGCCAAAAACATTCAGTACTTC. Protein: CASRSAGLAKNIQYF.